These 29 T cell receptor beta chains share one sample of origin, sequenced in a study of blood T cell repertoires in COVID-19. Assay: immunoSEQ multiplex PCR; the TCRdb copy retains only in-frame clones and omits some. The sample includes over 75,000 clones, 90% of them seen just once. Sequences were obtained from peripheral blood. Source of these receptors: a human donor with active COVID-19. The donor label of this sample is uncertain.

V and J are TRBV27 and TRBJ2-5; no definite D call. The V end was cut by 0 bases, the J end by 7 bases, with 21 bases between. Germline V gives CDR1 MNHEY, CDR2 SMNVEV (reference sequence). This CDR3 region has 17 residues. The CDR3 DNA reads as TGTGCCAGCAGTTTATCGGCGCGACTTGGCGCTTTCGGGACCCAGTACTTC. Amino acids: CASSLSARLGAFGTQYF.

J is TRBJ2-7 and V is TRBV7-6, with D perhaps matching TRBD1 (5 bases). V shed 2 bases and J shed 0 bases, with 11 bases lying between them. CDR3 length: 15 residues. CDR1 and CDR2 (germline): SGHVS, FNYEAQ. The CDR3 DNA reads as TGTGCCAGCAGCTTACCTCAGGGTTTCTCCTACGAGCAGTACTTC. Its translation: CASSLPQGFSYEQYF.

This sequence joins TRBV30 and TRBJ1-2; 11 nucleotides line up with TRBD1. J gave up 1 base and V 4 bases, and 14 bases lay outside the gene matches. The CDR3 totals 18 residues. Germline CDR1 and CDR2: GTSNPN and SVGIG (reference sequence). CDR3 loop: CAWNKLVGQGGSNYGYTF. In DNA, the CDR3 is TGTGCCTGGAATAAATTGGTGGGACAGGGGGGTAGTAACTATGGCTACACCTTC. Drawing the rest from reference TRBV30 and TRBJ1-2, the complete variable domain is SQTIHQWPATLVQPVGSPLSLECTVEGTSNPNLYWYRQAAGRGLQLLFYSVGIGQISSEVPQNLSASRPQDRQFILSSKKLLLSDSGFYLCAWNKLVGQGGSNYGYTFGSGTRLTVV.

This rearrangement joins TRBV19 to TRBJ1-2; TRBD1 agrees at 8 bases. The CDR3 extends over 15 amino acids. V was clipped by 7 bases and J by 0 bases; unmatched bases: 7. The germline V gene has CDR1 LNHDA and CDR2 SQIVND (reference sequence). The CDR3 sequence is CASNGKTGANYGYTF. CDR3 DNA: TGTGCCAGTAATGGGAAGACAGGGGCTAACTATGGCTACACCTTC. Full variable domain (outside the CDR3, taken from reference TRBV19 and TRBJ1-2): DGGITQSPKYLFRKEGQNVTLSCEQNLNHDAMYWYRQDPGQGLRLIYYSQIVNDFQKGDIAEGYSVSREKKESFPLTVTSAQKNPTAFYLCASNGKTGANYGYTFGSGTRLTVV.

This rearrangement joins TRBV10-2 to TRBJ2-7; 8 bases fit TRBD2. V lost 3 bases and J lost 3; bases outside the gene matches: 10. The CDR3 loop spans 16 amino acids. Germline-derived CDR1 and CDR2 are WSHSY and SAAADI. CDR3 bases: TGCGCCAGCAGTGAAACCCCCTTCGGGGGGGTCTACGAGCAGTACTTC. Protein product: CASSETPFGGVYEQYF.

The chain recombines TRBV2 with TRBJ2-1, with TRBD2 matching 13 bases. The trim removed 6 bases at V and 4 bases at J, leaving 6 bases unmatched. There are 16 residues in the CDR3. Germline values: CDR1 SNHLY, CDR2 FYNNEI. This CDR3 is CASRARTSGGYNEQFF. CDR3 sequence (DNA): TGTGCCAGCAGAGCAAGGACTAGCGGGGGATACAATGAGCAGTTCTTC.

The chain uses TRBV5-8 and TRBJ2-3; D possibly corresponds to TRBD1 (6 bases). The CDR3 consists of 15 residues. Trimming removed 4 bases from V and 4 bases from J, with 16 bases in between. The germline V gene has CDR1 SGHTS and CDR2 YDEGEE. The CDR3 coding sequence is TGTGCCAGCAGCCCCCAGCCAGGGGTTCCAGATACGCAGTATTTT. Amino acid sequence: CASSPQPGVPDTQYF.

The chain employs TRBV19 and TRBJ2-1; 7 bases align to TRBD2. The CDR3 contains 15 residues. Trimming cost V 2 bases and J 5 bases; bases outside gene matches: 6. Germline values: CDR1 LNHDA, CDR2 SQIVND (reference sequence). The CDR3 coding sequence is TGTGCCAGTAGTATAAGTCTAGCGGATAACAATGAGCAGTTCTTC. It encodes CASSISLADNNEQFF.

V and J are TRBV28 and TRBJ2-7; TRBD2 matches at 10 bases. The CDR3 totals 18 residues. V lost 5 bases to trimming and J lost 3 bases; unmatched junction nucleotides: 16. CDR1 and CDR2 from the germline V gene are MDHEN and SYDVKM. The CDR3 protein is CASSPQSGGAKTYYEQYF. The CDR3 DNA sequence: TGTGCCAGCAGTCCCCAAAGCGGGGGGGCCAAGACCTACTACGAGCAGTACTTC.

This rearrangement joins TRBV24-1 to TRBJ2-2; possibly TRBD1 for D (5 bases). Germline CDR1 is KGHDR and CDR2 is SFDVKD. This CDR3 contains 15 residues. V lost 4 bases to trimming and J lost 1 base, with 9 bases between them. CDR3 region: CATSEGDRNTGELFF. CDR3 DNA: TGTGCCACCAGTGAGGGCGACAGGAACACCGGGGAGCTGTTTTTT.

This chain links TRBV18 with TRBJ2-1, with 12 bases fitting TRBD2. V was pared by 3 bases and J by 6 bases, with 9 bases of the junction left unmatched. The CDR3 is 17 residues long. Per germline, CDR1 KGHSH and CDR2 LQKENI. CDR3 bases: TGTGCCAGCTCACCGCCCGTTACTAGCGGGGGGCCCAATGAGCAGTTCTTC. Translation gives CASSPPVTSGGPNEQFF.

With respect to this clone: An end of the junction differs from the germline gene, which may be a read error. The chain carries TRBV11-2 and TRBJ1-2, with D tentatively TRBD1 (6 bases). Germline values: CDR1 SGHAT, CDR2 FQNNGV. The CDR3 has 14 residues. The CDR3 DNA reads TGTGCCAGCGGCTTAGGGGGGGGGACCTATGGCTACACCTTC. Translating gives CASGLGGGTYGYTF. The full variable domain, with the rest looked up from reference TRBV11-2 and TRBJ1-2, is EAGVAQSPRYKIIEKRQSVAFWCNPISGHATLYWYQQILGQGPKLLIQFQNNGVVDDSQLPKDRFSAERLKGVDSTLKIQPAKLEDSAVYLCASGLGGGTYGYTFGSGTRLTVV.

The chain links TRBV6-4 to TRBJ1-2, with a weak D call TRBD1 (6 bases). This CDR3 contains 13 residues. Trimming removed 6 bases from V and 6 bases from J, with 14 bases in between. The V gene's germline CDR1 is MRHNA and CDR2 SNTAGT. The CDR3 loop is CASRGGRGDGYTF. DNA of the CDR3: TGTGCCAGCAGAGGAGGCAGGGGAGATGGCTACACCTTC.

J is TRBJ1-2 and V is TRBV5-4; D gene uncertain. Between the trimmed V and J ends, which lost 1 base and 5 bases, there was a span of 15 bases. This CDR3 comprises 15 residues. From germline, CDR1 is SGHNT and CDR2 YYREEE (reference sequence). The CDR3 coding sequence is TGTGCCAGCAGCTTGTGGGGAGGGCCCGGTTATGGCTACACCTTC. As protein: CASSLWGGPGYGYTF.

The chain combines TRBV9 with TRBJ2-3; TRBD2 aligns across 10 bases. The junction had 12 bases not matched to a gene; V was cut back by 3 bases and J by 2 bases. The CDR3 is 18 residues long. Germline V gene sequence: CDR1 SGDLS, CDR2 YYNGEE. The CDR3 protein is CASSADLRTSGLTDTQYF. The CDR3 DNA reads TGTGCCAGCAGCGCGGACCTCCGGACTAGCGGCCTCACAGATACGCAGTATTTT.

CDR3 protein: CASSLVLSGYGYTF. The DNA of the CDR3 is TGTGCCAGCAGCTTGGTTCTTTCGGGTTATGGCTACACCTTC. The genes are TRBV5-6 and TRBJ1-2; D not certain. The germline gives CDR1 SGHDT, CDR2 YYEEEE. The CDR3 is 14 residues long. V lost 0 bases to trimming and J lost 5 bases, with 11 bases between them.

The chain uses TRBV6-5 and TRBJ1-2; 8 bases align to TRBD1. CDR1 is MNHEY, CDR2 SVGAGI, per germline. The CDR3 length is 15 residues. V lost 2 bases and J lost 5; bases outside the gene matches: 7. CDR3 DNA sequence: TGTGCCAGCAGTTACGCGATTGGACAGGGTTATGGCTACACCTTC. Amino acids: CASSYAIGQGYGYTF.

The V and J genes are TRBV18 and TRBJ2-5; D might be TRBD2 (6 bases). This CDR3 spans 14 amino acids. V gave up 4 bases and J gave up 2 bases, with 11 bases separating them. CDR1 is KGHSH, CDR2 LQKENI, per germline. DNA for the CDR3: TGTGCCAGCTCACGGCCTAGCGAACAAGAGACCCAGTACTTC. Translated: CASSRPSEQETQYF.

J is TRBJ2-7 and V is TRBV7-9; 8 bases fit TRBD1. V shed 5 bases and J 2 bases; nucleotides not matched to a gene: 2. The CDR3 is 13 residues long. Per the germline V gene, CDR1 is SEHNR and CDR2 is FQNEAQ (reference sequence). CDR3 sequence: CASSMGQAYEQYF. In DNA form, the CDR3 reads TGTGCCAGCAGCATGGGACAGGCCTACGAGCAGTACTTC.

The chain joins TRBV5-1 to TRBJ1-1, with 8 bases matching TRBD1. This CDR3 region has 15 residues. CDR1 and CDR2 from the germline V gene are SGHRS and YFSETQ. The V gene end was trimmed by 4 bases and the J gene end by 4 bases; junction bases not matched to a gene: 9. The CDR3 reads CASSVSGGAGTEAFF. CDR3 nucleotide sequence: TGCGCCAGCAGCGTTTCAGGGGGCGCGGGCACTGAAGCTTTCTTT.

The chain is built from TRBV28 and TRBJ2-1; D possibly corresponds to TRBD2 (5 bases). Germline V gene sequence: CDR1 MDHEN, CDR2 SYDVKM. Trimming shortened V by 5 bases and J by 3 bases, and 8 bases separated the two germline ends. The CDR3 runs to 13 residues. The CDR3 here is CASSPRVYNEQFF. The CDR3 coding sequence is TGTGCCAGCAGTCCGAGGGTCTACAATGAGCAGTTCTTC.

The CDR3 coding sequence is TGTGCCAGCAGCTTCGGGGTGGTCAATGAGCAGTTCTTC. Amino acid sequence: CASSFGVVNEQFF. V and J are TRBV7-2 and TRBJ2-1; D is possibly TRBD2 (5 bases). Trimming removed 3 bases from V and 6 bases from J, with 9 bases in between. Germline V gene data show CDR1 as SGHTA and CDR2 as FQGNSA. The CDR3 runs to 13 residues.

The table lists this clone with many counts. The genes are TRBV7-2 and TRBJ2-2; the D is unclear. Germline V gene data show CDR1 as SGHTA and CDR2 as FQGNSA. CDR3 length: 12 residues. V lost 8 bases to trimming and J lost 4 bases, with 8 bases between them. The CDR3 bases are TGTGCCAGCCGTACGGGCACCGGGGAGCTGTTTTTT. Translated, it gives CASRTGTGELFF. Looking up the rest from reference TRBV7-2 and TRBJ2-2 gives the full variable domain: GAGVSQSPSNKVTEKGKDVELRCDPISGHTALYWYRQSLGQGLEFLIYFQGNSAPDKSGLPSDRFSAERTGGSVSTLTIQRTQQEDSAVYLCASRTGTGELFFGEGSRLTVL.

The V call is TRBV28, the J call TRBJ1-1; 9 positions match TRBD1. Per the germline V gene, CDR1 is MDHEN and CDR2 is SYDVKM. The CDR3 contains 14 residues. V trimming: 2 bases; J trimming: 6 bases; junction bases outside the gene matches: 4. The CDR3 protein is CASSLPQGAAEAFF. The CDR3 coding sequence is TGTGCCAGCAGTTTACCACAGGGGGCGGCTGAAGCTTTCTTT.

The genes are TRBV18 and TRBJ2-3; 12 nucleotides match TRBD2. The germline V gene encodes CDR1 KGHSH and CDR2 LQKENI. The CDR3 runs to 19 residues. With V trimmed by 3 bases and J by 0 bases, 10 bases remained unmatched. The CDR3 sequence: CASSPVASGGAGSTDTQYF. CDR3 bases: TGTGCCAGCTCACCGGTGGCTAGCGGGGGGGCCGGGAGCACAGATACGCAGTATTTT.

The chain combines TRBV5-4 with TRBJ2-1; D is perhaps TRBD2 (5 bases). Deletions cut 0 bases from V and 0 bases from J, with 10 bases between. Germline V gene lookup returns CDR1 SGHNT and CDR2 YYREEE (reference sequence). This CDR3 region has 16 residues. The CDR3 loop reads CASSLAPAGSYNEQFF. The CDR3 DNA reads TGTGCCAGCAGCTTGGCGCCGGCGGGCTCCTACAATGAGCAGTTCTTC.

The chain uses TRBV7-9 and TRBJ2-1; maybe TRBD2 (6 bases). Trimming removed 4 bases at V and 0 bases at J, with 10 bases between. Germline V lookup: CDR1 SEHNR, CDR2 FQNEAQ (reference sequence). The CDR3 totals 15 residues. The CDR3 sequence is CASSSRGGSYNEQFF. DNA for the CDR3: TGTGCCAGCAGCTCCCGGGGAGGCTCCTACAATGAGCAGTTCTTC.

This clone showed up just once. The chain is built from TRBV9 and TRBJ2-2, with TRBD1 identical over 9 bases. Germline CDR1 is SGDLS and CDR2 is YYNGEE. The V gene end was trimmed by 4 bases and the J gene end by 1 base; junction bases not matched to a gene: 5. CDR3 length: 16 amino acids. In DNA form, the CDR3 reads TGTGCCAGCAGCCGACAGGGGGGACTGAACACCGGGGAGCTGTTTTTT. Its protein product is CASSRQGGLNTGELFF.

This clone was recorded once. The V and J genes are TRBV18 and TRBJ2-7; 8 bases line up with TRBD1. There are 16 residues in the CDR3. Germline loops: CDR1 KGHSH, CDR2 LQKENI. V was pared by 1 base and J by 5 bases, with 10 bases of the junction left unmatched. This chain's CDR3 is CASSPQTGARVDEQYF. CDR3 DNA sequence: TGTGCCAGCTCACCACAGACAGGGGCGCGCGTCGACGAGCAGTACTTC.